The rows below give T cell receptor beta chains drawn from one sample of a study of human T cells and chemical hapten exposure. TCRdb processed the RACE reads anew with MiXCR; each CDR3 protein has one entry. This table has about 380,000 distinct CDR3 sequences, 5% to 6.5% appearing once. The sequences come from whole blood, collected in connection with sensitization to the hapten diphenylcyclopropenone (DPC). These receptors originate from a woman aged 50 to 65 with alopecia areata. Some clones in this sample may be carry-over from other donors' samples. Each CDR3 is given with its conserved first and last residue. The order of the fields is J gene, clone size, V gene, D gene, CDR3 protein, CDR3 DNA. D genes are given only for firm matches. Clone size is shown for a subset of rows, as once, few, many or a class of expanded clone.

TRBJ2-3	NA	TRBV6-1	NA	CASEEGTDTQYF	TGTGCCAGCGAAGAGGGAACAGATACGCAGTATTTT
TRBJ2-1	few	TRBV2	NA	CASGAIFYNEQFF	TGTGCCAGCGGCGCTATCTTCTACAATGAGCAGTTCTTC
TRBJ2-3	NA	TRBV9	TRBD2	CASSSPTSGSDSDTQYF	TGTGCCAGCAGTTCACCCACTAGCGGGAGTGACTCAGATACGCAGTATTTT
TRBJ2-5	NA	TRBV2	TRBD2	CASSVIAGAQETQYF	TGTGCCAGCAGTGTAATAGCGGGAGCACAAGAGACCCAGTACTTC
TRBJ1-6	NA	TRBV20-1	TRBD1	CSARGGATGDSPLHF	TGCAGTGCTCGTGGGGGTGCGACAGGGGATTCACCCCTCCACTTT
TRBJ1-5	many	TRBV7-2	TRBD1	CASSLAGGRDQPQHF	TGTGCCAGCAGCCTGGCAGGGGGCAGGGATCAGCCCCAGCATTTT
TRBJ2-7	many	TRBV18	TRBD1	CASSSGTGVGEQYF	TGTGCCAGCTCGTCCGGGACAGGGGTAGGCGAGCAGTACTTC
TRBJ1-2	NA	TRBV18	TRBD1	CASSPQVHRGMDGYTF	TGTGCCAGCTCACCACAAGTGCACAGGGGGATGGATGGCTACACCTTC
TRBJ1-4	few	TRBV29-1	NA	CSVTPRLKNEKLFF	TGCAGCGTGACTCCGAGACTGAAAAATGAAAAACTGTTTTTT
TRBJ2-1	many	TRBV7-2	NA	CASSRESYNEQFF	TGTGCCAGCAGTAGGGAATCCTACAATGAGCAGTTCTTC
TRBJ2-2	NA	TRBV7-2	NA	CASTGELFF	TGTGCCAGCACCGGGGAGCTGTTTTTT
TRBJ1-1	NA	TRBV6-6	TRBD1	CASSWDSKGTEAFF	TGTGCCAGCAGTTGGGACAGTAAGGGTACTGAAGCTTTCTTT
TRBJ2-3	many	TRBV25-1	NA	CASSEFQGFSTDTQYF	TGTGCCAGCAGTGAGTTCCAGGGATTCAGCACAGATACGCAGTATTTT
TRBJ2-1	many	TRBV6-5	TRBD2	CASSYRLAPSDEQFF	TGTGCCAGCAGCTACCGACTAGCGCCGAGCGATGAGCAGTTCTTC
TRBJ2-3	NA	TRBV7-2	NA	CASSFMRGTDTQYF	TGTGCCAGCAGCTTCATGCGGGGCACAGATACGCAGTATTTT
TRBJ2-3	NA	TRBV13	TRBD2	CASSLKMRRSGRTFTDTQYF	TGTGCCAGCAGCTTAAAGATGAGGCGAAGCGGGAGAACCTTCACAGATACGCAGTATTTT
TRBJ2-3	many	TRBV7-8	TRBD1	CASSLRTGSVADTQYF	TGTGCCAGCAGCTTACGGACAGGGTCAGTAGCAGATACGCAGTATTTT
TRBJ2-7	many	TRBV18	NA	CASSVTGVSYEQYF	TGTGCCAGCTCAGTGACAGGCGTCTCCTACGAGCAGTACTTC
TRBJ1-1	NA	TRBV29-1	TRBD1	CSASRDRVLNTEAFF	TGCAGCGCTTCCCGGGACAGGGTCCTGAACACTGAAGCTTTCTTT
TRBJ1-4	many	TRBV25-1	NA	CASSGGGSAEKLFF	TGTGCCAGCAGTGGAGGGGGTTCGGCTGAAAAACTGTTTTTT
TRBJ2-7	many	TRBV12-3/TRBV12-4	NA	CASSLEGHYEQYF	TGTGCCAGCAGTTTAGAGGGACACTACGAGCAGTACTTC
TRBJ1-1	many	TRBV14	NA	CASSQDSGIGEVRLNTEAFF	TGTGCCAGCAGCCAAGACTCAGGTATCGGGGAGGTGCGACTGAACACTGAAGCTTTCTTT
TRBJ1-1	many	TRBV29-1	NA	CSAGQLNTEAFF	TGCAGTGCGGGGCAGCTGAACACTGAAGCTTTCTTT
TRBJ2-1	many	TRBV6-2/TRBV6-3	TRBD2	CASRLAGGHNEQFF	TGTGCCAGCAGGCTAGCGGGAGGCCACAATGAGCAGTTCTTC
TRBJ2-4	NA	TRBV25-1	TRBD2	CASSESLGASGKDIQYF	TGTGCCAGCAGTGAATCTCTGGGAGCTAGCGGGAAGGACATTCAGTACTTC
TRBJ2-7	many	TRBV2	NA	CASSPTGGNNYEQYF	TGTGCCAGCAGTCCGACAGGTGGCAATAACTACGAGCAGTACTTC
TRBJ1-1	many	TRBV12-5	NA	CASGIGMNTEAFF	TGTGCTAGTGGTATCGGGATGAACACTGAAGCTTTCTTT
TRBJ2-2	few	TRBV24-1	NA	CATSPRTASRIDTGELFF	TGTGCCACCAGTCCGAGGACTGCTAGCCGCATCGACACCGGGGAGCTGTTTTTT
TRBJ1-5	NA	TRBV6-1	NA	CASIPTPNLRQPQHF	TGTGCCAGCATCCCCACCCCAAATTTGCGGCAGCCCCAGCATTTT
TRBJ2-4	NA	TRBV6-1	NA	CASSDTLAKNIQYF	TGTGCCAGCAGTGATACACTAGCCAAAAACATTCAGTACTTC
TRBJ2-7	many	TRBV28	NA	CASSLASVSYEQYF	TGTGCCAGCAGTTTAGCGTCAGTCTCCTACGAGCAGTACTTC